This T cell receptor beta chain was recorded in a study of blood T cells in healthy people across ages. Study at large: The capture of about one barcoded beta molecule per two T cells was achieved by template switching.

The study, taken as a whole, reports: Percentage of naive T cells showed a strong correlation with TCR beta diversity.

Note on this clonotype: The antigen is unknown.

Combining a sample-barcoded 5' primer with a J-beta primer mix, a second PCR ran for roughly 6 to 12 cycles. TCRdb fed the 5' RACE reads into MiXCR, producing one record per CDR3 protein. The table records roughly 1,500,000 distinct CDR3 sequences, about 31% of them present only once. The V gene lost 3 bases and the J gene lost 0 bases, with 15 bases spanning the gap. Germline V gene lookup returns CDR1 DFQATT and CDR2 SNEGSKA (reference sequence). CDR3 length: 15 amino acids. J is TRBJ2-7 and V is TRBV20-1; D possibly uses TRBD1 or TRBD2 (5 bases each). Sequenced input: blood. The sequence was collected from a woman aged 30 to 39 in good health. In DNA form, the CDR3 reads TGCAGTGCTAGGGTAGGGACCGATAGCTCCTACGAGCAGTACTTC. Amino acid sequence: CSARVGTDSSYEQYF.